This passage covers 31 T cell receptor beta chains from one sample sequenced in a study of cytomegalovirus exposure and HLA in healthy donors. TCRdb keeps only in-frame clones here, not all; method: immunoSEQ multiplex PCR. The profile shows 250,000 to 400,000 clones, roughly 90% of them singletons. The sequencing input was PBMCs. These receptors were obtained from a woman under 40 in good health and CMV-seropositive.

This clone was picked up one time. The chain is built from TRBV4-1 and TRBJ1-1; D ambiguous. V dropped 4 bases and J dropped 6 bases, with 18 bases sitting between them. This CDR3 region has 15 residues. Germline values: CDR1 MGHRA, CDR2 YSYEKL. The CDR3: CASSPEGRGVAEAFF. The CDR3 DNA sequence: TGCGCCAGCAGCCCCGAGGGCCGGGGAGTTGCTGAAGCTTTCTTT.

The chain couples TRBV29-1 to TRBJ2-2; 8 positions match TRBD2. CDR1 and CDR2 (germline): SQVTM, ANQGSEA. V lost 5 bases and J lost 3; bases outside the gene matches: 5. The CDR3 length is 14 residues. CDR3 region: CSVRAGVDTGELFF. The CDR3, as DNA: TGCAGCGTTCGAGCGGGGGTTGACACCGGGGAGCTGTTTTTT.

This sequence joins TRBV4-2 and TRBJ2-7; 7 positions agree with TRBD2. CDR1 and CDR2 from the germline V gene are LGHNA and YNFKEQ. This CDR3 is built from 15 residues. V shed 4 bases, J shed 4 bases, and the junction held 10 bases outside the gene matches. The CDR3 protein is CASSPPASGGYEQYF. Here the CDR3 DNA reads TGTGCCAGCAGCCCTCCTGCTAGCGGAGGTTACGAGCAGTACTTC.

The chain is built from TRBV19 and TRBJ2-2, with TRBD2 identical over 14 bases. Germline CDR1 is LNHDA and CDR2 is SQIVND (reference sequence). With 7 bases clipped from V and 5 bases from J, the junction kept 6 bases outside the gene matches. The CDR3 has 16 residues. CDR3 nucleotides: TGTGCCAGTATCCTCGGGACTAGCGGGAGTACCGGGGAGCTGTTTTTT. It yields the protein CASILGTSGSTGELFF.

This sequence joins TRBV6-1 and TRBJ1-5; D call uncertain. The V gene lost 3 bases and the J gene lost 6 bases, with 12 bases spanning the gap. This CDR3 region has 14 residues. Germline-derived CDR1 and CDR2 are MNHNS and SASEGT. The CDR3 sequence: CASSDGGNGQPQHF. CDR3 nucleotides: TGTGCCAGCAGTGATGGAGGGAATGGTCAGCCCCAGCATTTT.

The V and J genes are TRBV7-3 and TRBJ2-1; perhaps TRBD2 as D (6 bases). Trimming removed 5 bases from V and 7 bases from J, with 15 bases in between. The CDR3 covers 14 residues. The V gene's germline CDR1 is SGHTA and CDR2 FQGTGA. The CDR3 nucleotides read TGTGCCAGCAGCGCGGGGCCGCCAAGGAATGAGCAGTTCTTC. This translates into CASSAGPPRNEQFF.

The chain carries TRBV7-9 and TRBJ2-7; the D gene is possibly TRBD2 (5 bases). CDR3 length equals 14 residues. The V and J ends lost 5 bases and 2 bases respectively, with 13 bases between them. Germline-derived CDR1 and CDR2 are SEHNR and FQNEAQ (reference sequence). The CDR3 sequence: CASSPRGIPYEQYF. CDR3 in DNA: TGTGCCAGCAGCCCACGAGGGATACCCTACGAGCAGTACTTC.

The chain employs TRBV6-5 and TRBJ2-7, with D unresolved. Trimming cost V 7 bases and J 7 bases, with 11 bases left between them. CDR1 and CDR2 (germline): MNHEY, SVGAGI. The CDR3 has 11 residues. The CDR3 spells CASNPTGEQYF. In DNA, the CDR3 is TGTGCCAGCAATCCGACCGGGGAGCAGTACTTC.

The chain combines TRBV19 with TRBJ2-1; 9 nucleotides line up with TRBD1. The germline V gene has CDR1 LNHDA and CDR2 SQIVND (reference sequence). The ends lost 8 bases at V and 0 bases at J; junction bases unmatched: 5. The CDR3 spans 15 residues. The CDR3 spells CASEDRGGSYNEQFF. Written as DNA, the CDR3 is TGTGCCAGTGAAGACAGGGGGGGCTCCTACAATGAGCAGTTCTTC.

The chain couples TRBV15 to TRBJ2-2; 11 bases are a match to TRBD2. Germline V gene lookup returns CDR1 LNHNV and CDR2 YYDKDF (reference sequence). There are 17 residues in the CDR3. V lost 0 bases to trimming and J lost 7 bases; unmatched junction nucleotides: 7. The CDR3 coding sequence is TGTGCCACCAGCAGAGATACTAGCGGGAGTCGGGTCGGGGAGCTGTTTTTT. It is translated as CATSRDTSGSRVGELFF. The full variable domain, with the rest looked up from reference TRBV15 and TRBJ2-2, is DAMVIQNPRYQVTQFGKPVTLSCSQTLNHNVMYWYQQKSSQAPKLLFHYYDKDFNNEADTPDNFQSRRPNTSFCFLDIRSPGLGDTAMYLCATSRDTSGSRVGELFFGEGSRLTVL.

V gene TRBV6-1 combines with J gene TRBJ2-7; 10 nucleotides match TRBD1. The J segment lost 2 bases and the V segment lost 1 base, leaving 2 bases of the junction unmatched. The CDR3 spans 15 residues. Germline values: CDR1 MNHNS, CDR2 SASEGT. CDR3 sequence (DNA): TGTGCCAGCAGTGAAGGGACAGGGGGTACCTACGAGCAGTACTTC. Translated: CASSEGTGGTYEQYF.

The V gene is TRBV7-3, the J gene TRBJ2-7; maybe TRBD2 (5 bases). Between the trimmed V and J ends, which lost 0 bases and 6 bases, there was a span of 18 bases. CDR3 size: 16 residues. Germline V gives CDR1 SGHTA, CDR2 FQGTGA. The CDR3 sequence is CASSLTGVGDMGEQYF. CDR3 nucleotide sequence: TGTGCCAGCAGCTTAACCGGGGTTGGAGATATGGGCGAGCAGTACTTC.

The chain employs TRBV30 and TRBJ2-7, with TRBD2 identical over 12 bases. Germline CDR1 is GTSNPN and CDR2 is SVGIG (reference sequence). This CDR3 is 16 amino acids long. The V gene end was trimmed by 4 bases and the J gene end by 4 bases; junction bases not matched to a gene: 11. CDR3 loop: CAWTLRRLAGGYEQYF. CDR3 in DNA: TGTGCCTGGACCCTAAGGAGGCTAGCGGGAGGGTACGAGCAGTACTTC.

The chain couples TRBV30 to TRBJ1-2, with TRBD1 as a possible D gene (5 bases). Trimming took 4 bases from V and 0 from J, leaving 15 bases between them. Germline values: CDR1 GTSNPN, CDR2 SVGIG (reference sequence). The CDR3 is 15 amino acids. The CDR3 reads CAWIDFGGANYGYTF. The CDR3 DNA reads TGTGCCTGGATTGATTTCGGGGGAGCTAACTATGGCTACACCTTC.

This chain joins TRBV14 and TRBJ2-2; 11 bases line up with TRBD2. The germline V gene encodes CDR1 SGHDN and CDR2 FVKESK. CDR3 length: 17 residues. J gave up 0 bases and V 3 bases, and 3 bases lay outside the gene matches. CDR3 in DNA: TGTGCCAGCAGCCAGGTGGGACTAGCGGCGAACACCGGGGAGCTGTTTTTT. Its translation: CASSQVGLAANTGELFF.

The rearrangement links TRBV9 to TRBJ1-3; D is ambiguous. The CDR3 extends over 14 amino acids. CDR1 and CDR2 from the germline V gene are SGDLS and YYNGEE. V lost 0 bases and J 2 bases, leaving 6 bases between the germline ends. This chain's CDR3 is CASSVEGAGNTIYF. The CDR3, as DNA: TGTGCCAGCAGCGTAGAGGGAGCTGGAAACACCATATATTTT.

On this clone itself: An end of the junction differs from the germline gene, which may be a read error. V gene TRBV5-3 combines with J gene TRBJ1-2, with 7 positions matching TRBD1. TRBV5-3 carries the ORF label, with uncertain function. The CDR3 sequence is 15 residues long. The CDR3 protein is CASSFTGTANYGYTF. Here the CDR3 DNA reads TGTGCCAGCAGCTTCACCGGGACAGCTAACTATGGCTACACCTTC.

The CDR3 region is CASVNRWVEPQHF. CDR3 DNA sequence: TGTGCCAGCGTTAACCGGTGGGTTGAGCCCCAGCATTTT. The chain has TRBV28 and TRBJ1-5, with D hard to call. The CDR3 consists of 13 residues. Germline V gene data show CDR1 as MDHEN and CDR2 as SYDVKM. The germline V and J ends were trimmed by 8 bases and 8 bases, with 16 bases remaining between them.

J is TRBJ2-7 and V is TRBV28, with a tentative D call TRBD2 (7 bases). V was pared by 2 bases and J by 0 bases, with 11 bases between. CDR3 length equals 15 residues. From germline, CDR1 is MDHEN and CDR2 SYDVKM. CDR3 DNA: TGTGCCAGCAGTTTAGGGGGCGGGAGCTCCTACGAGCAGTACTTC. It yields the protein CASSLGGGSSYEQYF.

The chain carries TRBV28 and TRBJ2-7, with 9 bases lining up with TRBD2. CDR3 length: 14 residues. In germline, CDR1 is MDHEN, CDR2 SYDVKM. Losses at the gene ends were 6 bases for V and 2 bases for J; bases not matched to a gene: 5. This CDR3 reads CASSPIAGAYEQYF. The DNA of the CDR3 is TGTGCCAGCAGCCCCATAGCGGGGGCCTACGAGCAGTACTTC.

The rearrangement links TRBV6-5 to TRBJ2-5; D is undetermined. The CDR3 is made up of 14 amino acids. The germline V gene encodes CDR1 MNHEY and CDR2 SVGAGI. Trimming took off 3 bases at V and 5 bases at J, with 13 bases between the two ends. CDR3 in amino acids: CASSYDPKAETQYF. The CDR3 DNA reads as TGTGCCAGCAGTTATGACCCCAAGGCGGAGACCCAGTACTTC.

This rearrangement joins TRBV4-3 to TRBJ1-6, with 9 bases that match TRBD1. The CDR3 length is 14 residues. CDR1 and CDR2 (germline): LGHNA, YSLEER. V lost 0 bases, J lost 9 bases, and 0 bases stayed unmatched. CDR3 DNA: TGCGCCAGCAGCCAAGAGGACAGGGGTTCACCCCTCCACTTT. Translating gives CASSQEDRGSPLHF.

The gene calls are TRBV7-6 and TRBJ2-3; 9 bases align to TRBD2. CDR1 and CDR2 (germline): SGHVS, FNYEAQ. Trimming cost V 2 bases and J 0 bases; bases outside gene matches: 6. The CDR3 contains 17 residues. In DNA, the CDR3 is TGTGCCAGCAGCTTATCTGCGGGAGGGACGAGCACAGATACGCAGTATTTT. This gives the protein CASSLSAGGTSTDTQYF.

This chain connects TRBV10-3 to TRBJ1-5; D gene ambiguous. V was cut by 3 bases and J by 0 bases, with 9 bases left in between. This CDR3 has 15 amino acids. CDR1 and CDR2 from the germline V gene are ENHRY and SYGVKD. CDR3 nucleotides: TGTGCCATCAGTGATTTAGGGCTTAGCAATCAGCCCCAGCATTTT. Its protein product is CAISDLGLSNQPQHF.

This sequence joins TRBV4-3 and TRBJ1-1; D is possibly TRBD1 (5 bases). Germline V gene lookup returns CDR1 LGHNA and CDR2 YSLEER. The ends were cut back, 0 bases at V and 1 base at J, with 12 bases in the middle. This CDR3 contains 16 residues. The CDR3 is CASSQDRGNRNTEAFF. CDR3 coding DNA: TGCGCCAGCAGCCAAGATCGGGGGAATCGGAACACTGAAGCTTTCTTT.

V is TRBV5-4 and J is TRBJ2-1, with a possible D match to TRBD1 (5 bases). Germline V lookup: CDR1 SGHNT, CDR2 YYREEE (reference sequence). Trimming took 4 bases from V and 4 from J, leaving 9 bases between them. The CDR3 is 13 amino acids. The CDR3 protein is CASSIRQYNEQFF. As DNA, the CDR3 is TGTGCCAGCAGCATTCGACAGTACAATGAGCAGTTCTTC.

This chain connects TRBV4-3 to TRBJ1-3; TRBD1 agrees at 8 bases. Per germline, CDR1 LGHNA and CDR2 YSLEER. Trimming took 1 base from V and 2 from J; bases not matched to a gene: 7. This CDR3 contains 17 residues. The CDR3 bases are TGCGCCAGCAGCCAAGGGCCCCCGACAGGGGCTGGAAACACCATATATTTT. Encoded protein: CASSQGPPTGAGNTIYF.

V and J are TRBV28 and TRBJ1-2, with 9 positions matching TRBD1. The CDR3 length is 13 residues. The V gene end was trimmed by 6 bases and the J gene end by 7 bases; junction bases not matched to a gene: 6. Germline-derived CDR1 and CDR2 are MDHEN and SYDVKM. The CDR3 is CASRGQGKFGYTF. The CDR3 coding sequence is TGTGCCAGCAGGGGACAGGGAAAATTTGGCTACACCTTC.

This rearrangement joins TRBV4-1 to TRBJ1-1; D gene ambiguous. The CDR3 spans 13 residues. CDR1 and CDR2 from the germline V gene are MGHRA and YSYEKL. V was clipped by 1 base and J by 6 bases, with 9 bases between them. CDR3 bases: TGCGCCAGCAGCCAAGCTGGGCTTGCTGAAGCTTTCTTT. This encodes CASSQAGLAEAFF.

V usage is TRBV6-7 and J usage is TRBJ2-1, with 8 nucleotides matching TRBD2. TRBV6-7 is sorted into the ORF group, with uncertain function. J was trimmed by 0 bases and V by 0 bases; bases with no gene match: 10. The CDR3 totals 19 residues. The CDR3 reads CASSYSWREAPSSYNEQFF. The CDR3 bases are TGTGCCAGCAGTTACTCGTGGCGGGAGGCCCCAAGCTCCTACAATGAGCAGTTCTTC.

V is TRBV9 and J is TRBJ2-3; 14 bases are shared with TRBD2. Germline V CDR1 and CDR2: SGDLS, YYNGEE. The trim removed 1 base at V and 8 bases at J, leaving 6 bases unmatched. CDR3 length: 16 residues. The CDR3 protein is CASSVQTSGGAGTQYF. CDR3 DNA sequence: TGTGCCAGCAGCGTACAGACTAGCGGGGGGGCGGGTACGCAGTATTTT. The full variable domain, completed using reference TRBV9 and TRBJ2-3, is DSGVTQTPKHLITATGQRVTLRCSPRSGDLSVYWYQQSLDQGLQFLIQYYNGEERAKGNILERFSAQQFPDLHSELNLSSLELGDSALYFCASSVQTSGGAGTQYFGPGTRLTVL.